This TCR beta chain was recorded in a study of T cell responses to AZD1222 COVID-19 vaccine. A remark on this clone: Antigen: not known.

Findings of the study overall: Once two AZD1222 doses were given, Spike-specific TCR breadth and depth went up.

TCRdb's table, derived via immunoSEQ multiplex PCR, lists solely in-frame clones and lacks some. This table has approximately 170,000 clones, 88% appearing once. The ends were cut back, 6 bases at V and 9 bases at J, with 15 bases in the middle. The CDR3 contains 13 residues. The V gene's germline CDR1 is LNHDA and CDR2 SQIVND (reference sequence). The source is an adult who received the AZD1222 COVID-19 vaccine. The sample consisted of peripheral blood, taken 28 days after the second AZD1222 dose. The rearrangement links TRBV19 to TRBJ2-1, with a possible D match to TRBD1 (6 bases). The CDR3 is CASSQQGVSEQFF. Written as DNA, the CDR3 is TGTGCCAGTAGCCAACAGGGTGTTAGTGAGCAGTTCTTC. The entire variable domain, with the rest obtained from reference TRBV19 and TRBJ2-1, is as follows: DGGITQSPKYLFRKEGQNVTLSCEQNLNHDAMYWYRQDPGQGLRLIYYSQIVNDFQKGDIAEGYSVSREKKESFPLTVTSAQKNPTAFYLCASSQQGVSEQFFGPGTRLTVL.